This T cell receptor beta chain was sequenced for a study of cytomegalovirus exposure and HLA in healthy donors. About the study: Samples from HLA-typed donors yielded about 85 million unique TCRs in an early data release.

This CDR3 is 11 amino acids long. CDR1 is DFQATT, CDR2 SNEGSKA, per germline (reference sequence). The ends were cut back, 3 bases at V and 5 bases at J, with 7 bases in the middle. The study's findings and limits: Exclusion as indistinguishable affected some V segments, including TRBV6-2 and TRBV6-3. The authors later found HLA-associated TCR beta chains more clonally expanded than equally common others.

On this clone itself: Its antigen is not known.

The PCR was carried out with 60 Vbeta primers and 13 Jbeta primers. Produced via immunoSEQ multiplex PCR; TCRdb's table is partial and in-frame only. The data show 150,000 to 200,000 clones, almost 85% seen once. The J gene is TRBJ2-5, the V gene TRBV20-1; D is possibly TRBD2 (6 bases). Material: PBMCs. This clonotype originated in a boy aged 10-17 years in good health and CMV-seronegative. The CDR3 region is CSASGGETQYF. CDR3 in DNA: TGCAGTGCTAGCGGAGGGGAGACCCAGTACTTC.